A single sample is the source of the 20 T cell receptor beta chains below, sequenced in a study of response to subunit inactivated influenza vaccine. MiXCR, run by TCRdb on the RT-PCR reads, gives a single entry per CDR3 protein. In the table there are around 190,000 distinct CDR3 sequences, around 14% of which are singletons. The sequences come from CD8+ T cells sorted from PBMCs, collected around 5 days after vaccination. The receptor set was obtained from a man between 45 and 60 years old who received an inactivated influenza vaccine.

This chain connects TRBV4-3 to TRBJ2-1; D call uncertain. Germline CDR1 is LGHNA and CDR2 is YSLEER. V lost 0 bases to trimming and J lost 9 bases, with 6 bases between them. The CDR3 totals 12 residues. CDR3 sequence: CASSQDLVEQFF. Here the CDR3 DNA reads TGCGCCAGCAGCCAAGATTTAGTTGAGCAGTTCTTC.

The V and J genes are TRBV25-1 and TRBJ2-7; no clear D. With 1 base removed from V and 3 bases from J, the gap between germline ends came to 4 bases. Germline V gene sequence: CDR1 MGHDK, CDR2 SYGVNS. This CDR3 is 12 amino acids long. CDR3 nucleotide sequence: TGTGCCAGCAGTGAATCGGACTACGAGCAGTACTTC. This encodes CASSESDYEQYF.

J is TRBJ2-5 and V is TRBV7-8; the match to TRBD2 covers 11 bases. Germline trimming cut 3 bases from V and 2 bases from J; bases unmatched to any gene: 5. The CDR3 sequence is 16 residues long. Germline V gives CDR1 SGHVS, CDR2 FQNEAQ. The CDR3 bases are TGTGCCAGCAGCTTGCTGACTAGCGGGAAACAAGAGACCCAGTACTTC. This encodes CASSLLTSGKQETQYF.

The J gene is TRBJ1-2, the V gene TRBV20-1, with 8 bases aligning to TRBD1. V was clipped by 6 bases and J by 7 bases; unmatched bases: 10. Germline V gene lookup returns CDR1 DFQATT and CDR2 SNEGSKA (reference sequence). The CDR3 length is 13 residues. CDR3 protein: CSAPQGVLRGYTF. For the CDR3, the DNA is TGCAGTGCGCCACAGGGGGTCCTCCGTGGCTACACCTTC.

The chain has TRBV28 and TRBJ2-7; D is perhaps TRBD2 (6 bases). Germline CDR1 and CDR2: MDHEN and SYDVKM. The CDR3 spans 14 residues. Trimming pared 3 bases from V and 5 bases from J, leaving 14 bases between. CDR3 amino acids: CASSFIAAANEQYF. CDR3 nucleotide sequence: TGTGCCAGCAGTTTTATAGCGGCGGCCAACGAGCAGTACTTC.

This chain connects TRBV15 to TRBJ2-7, with D perhaps TRBD1 (5 bases). The CDR3 extends over 15 amino acids. Looked up from germline, CDR1 is LNHNV and CDR2 is YYDKDF (reference sequence). Trimming pared 0 bases from V and 0 bases from J, leaving 9 bases between. CDR3 nucleotides: TGTGCCACCAGCAGAGACAGGGCCAGCTCCTACGAGCAGTACTTC. It yields the protein CATSRDRASSYEQYF.

This clonotype was picked up a small number of times. The chain employs TRBV6-5 and TRBJ2-7, with TRBD2 as a possible D gene (5 bases). Trimming shortened V by 2 bases and J by 7 bases, and 18 bases separated the two germline ends. CDR1 and CDR2 from the germline V gene are MNHEY and SVGAGI. The CDR3 loop spans 15 amino acids. The CDR3 here is CASSYELAPRGEQYF. The CDR3 DNA follows: TGTGCCAGCAGTTACGAGTTAGCGCCCCGCGGGGAGCAGTACTTC.

This clonotype was observed a few times. The rearrangement links TRBV14 to TRBJ1-4; D gene uncertain. V gave up 0 bases and J gave up 0 bases, with 5 bases separating them. Germline CDR1 is SGHDN and CDR2 is FVKESK. The CDR3 loop spans 15 amino acids. The DNA of the CDR3 is TGTGCCAGCAGCCAAGACAGCGCAACTAATGAAAAACTGTTTTTT. This sequence encodes CASSQDSATNEKLFF. Using reference TRBV14 and TRBJ1-4 for the parts outside the CDR3, the full variable domain is EAGVTQFPSHSVIEKGQTVTLRCDPISGHDNLYWYRRVMGKEIKFLLHFVKESKQDESGMPNNRFLAERTGGTYSTLKVQPAELEDSGVYFCASSQDSATNEKLFFGSGTQLSVL.

This clonotype was seen repeatedly, ten times or more. CDR3 coding DNA: TGTGCCACCAGTGATTTGTTCGACACCGGGGAGCTGTTTTTT. Protein sequence: CATSDLFDTGELFF. The rearrangement links TRBV24-1 to TRBJ2-2; D gene uncertain. This CDR3 is 14 amino acids long. Germline V gene data show CDR1 as KGHDR and CDR2 as SFDVKD. Trimming removed 0 bases from V and 3 bases from J, with 4 bases in between.

The chain employs TRBV28 and TRBJ1-3; the D gene is possibly TRBD1 (5 bases). There are 16 residues in the CDR3. V was shortened by 3 bases and J by 0 bases, with 12 bases between the two germline ends. Germline loops: CDR1 MDHEN, CDR2 SYDVKM. This CDR3 reads CASSFSQGSSGNTIYF. The CDR3 nucleotides are TGTGCCAGCAGTTTTTCCCAGGGAAGCTCTGGAAACACCATATATTTT.

This clonotype was seen more than once but under ten times. V and J are TRBV27 and TRBJ2-7; D is unclear. The CDR3 totals 16 residues. Trimming stripped 6 bases from V and 0 bases from J, with 18 bases between. Germline V gene data show CDR1 as MNHEY and CDR2 as SMNVEV (reference sequence). CDR3 nucleotide sequence: TGTGCCAGCAGGCTGTCGGTTGGCGGTTCCTCCTACGAGCAGTACTTC. It is translated as CASRLSVGGSSYEQYF.

The V and J genes are TRBV20-1 and TRBJ2-5, with no clear D. Germline CDR1 is DFQATT and CDR2 is SNEGSKA (reference sequence). This CDR3 contains 14 residues. V dropped 0 bases and J dropped 2 bases, with 10 bases sitting between them. CDR3 nucleotide sequence: TGCAGTGCTAGAGATTTCGCTCGGCAAGAGACCCAGTACTTC. This codes for CSARDFARQETQYF.

The genes are TRBV7-8 and TRBJ2-3; 10 positions match TRBD2. Germline V gene lookup returns CDR1 SGHVS and CDR2 FQNEAQ. The V gene end was trimmed by 6 bases and the J gene end by 5 bases; junction bases not matched to a gene: 11. This CDR3 is built from 16 residues. The CDR3 sequence: CASRSTTSGEGDTQYF. For the CDR3, the DNA is TGTGCCAGCAGATCTACCACTAGCGGGGAAGGAGATACGCAGTATTTT.

J is TRBJ2-7 and V is TRBV12-3 or TRBV12-4, with D tentatively TRBD1 (5 bases). The CDR3 runs to 13 residues. Between the trimmed V and J ends, which lost 0 bases and 3 bases, there was a span of 6 bases. The CDR3 DNA is TGTGCCAGCAGTTTAGCGGGGCACTACGAGCAGTACTTC. Its protein product is CASSLAGHYEQYF.

The gene calls are TRBV12-3 or TRBV12-4 and TRBJ2-7; possibly TRBD1 for D (5 bases). V was cut by 5 bases and J by 2 bases, with 16 bases left in between. The CDR3 sequence is 15 residues long. CDR3 sequence (DNA): TGTGCCAGCAGTAAGACAGCTTTTGTTACCTACGAGCAGTACTTC. Encoded protein: CASSKTAFVTYEQYF.

The table lists this clonotype with a few counts. V and J are TRBV20-1 and TRBJ2-7; D gene uncertain. CDR3 length: 14 residues. Germline V gene sequence: CDR1 DFQATT, CDR2 SNEGSKA (reference sequence). With 0 bases removed from V and 6 bases from J, the gap between germline ends came to 15 bases. In nucleotides, the CDR3 is TGCAGTGCTAGAGATCTCGGGCTAGAATTCGAGCAGTACTTC. It yields the protein CSARDLGLEFEQYF.

This clonotype was seen more than once but under ten times. The chain carries TRBV13 and TRBJ2-7; no firm D call. The V end lost 4 bases, the J end lost 0 bases, and 10 bases lay between the germline ends. This CDR3 has 14 residues. Germline V gene data show CDR1 as PRHDT and CDR2 as FYEKMQ (reference sequence). The CDR3 sequence is CASSSRVFSYEQYF. DNA of the CDR3: TGTGCCAGCAGCTCTCGGGTTTTCTCCTACGAGCAGTACTTC.

This clonotype was observed a few times. The V gene is TRBV4-3, the J gene TRBJ2-1, with 7 bases aligning to TRBD2. The CDR3 extends over 15 amino acids. The J segment lost 0 bases and the V segment lost 3 bases, leaving 2 bases of the junction unmatched. Germline lookup yields CDR1 LGHNA and CDR2 YSLEER. The CDR3 DNA is TGCGCCAGCAGCCACGGGACTACCTCCTACAATGAGCAGTTCTTC. Its protein is CASSHGTTSYNEQFF.

This clonotype was counted a few times. This rearrangement joins TRBV3-1 to TRBJ2-7, with D maybe TRBD1 (6 bases). This CDR3 contains 16 residues. V lost 4 bases and J 2 bases, leaving 18 bases between the germline ends. Germline CDR1 is LGHDT and CDR2 is YNNKEL (reference sequence). DNA of the CDR3: TGTGCCAGCAGCCTCCAACAGGGCACTATCGCCTACGAGCAGTACTTC. Translated, it gives CASSLQQGTIAYEQYF.

The CDR3 DNA is TGTGCCAGCAGCTTAAGTAGCGGGGGCCACAATGAGCAGTTCTTC. This gives the protein CASSLSSGGHNEQFF. V usage is TRBV13 and J usage is TRBJ2-1; 9 nucleotides agree with TRBD2. This CDR3 has 15 residues. Germline-derived CDR1 and CDR2 are PRHDT and FYEKMQ (reference sequence). The V and J ends lost 2 bases and 5 bases, in that order; junction bases with no gene match: 4. Combining the CDR3 with reference TRBV13 and TRBJ2-1 gives the whole variable domain AAGVIQSPRHLIKEKRETATLKCYPIPRHDTVYWYQQGPGQDPQFLISFYEKMQSDKGSIPDRFSAQQFSDYHSELNMSSLELGDSALYFCASSLSSGGHNEQFFGPGTRLTVL.